Listed below are T cell receptor beta chains from one sample, sequenced in a study of regulatory T cells in long-lasting Graves disease. TCRdb re-called the multiplex PCR reads with MiXCR, one entry per CDR3 protein. The sample has around 400,000 distinct CDR3 sequences; about 21% are singletons. The sample consisted of peripheral blood mononuclear cells (PBMCs), taken when the disease was refractory, from a patient treated with antithyroid drugs. The receptors shown here come from a female donor with Graves disease. The CDR3 runs from the conserved cysteine through the conserved F or W. The D gene is left open where the match is weak. Clone sizes are given selectively: once, few, many, or a class where the clone is expanded.

CDR3aa: CASSLGMWVDTGELFF
CDR3nt: TGTGCCAGCAGTTTAGGGATGTGGGTGGACACCGGGGAGCTGTTTTTT
d_gene: -
j_gene: TRBJ2-2
abundance: -
v_gene: TRBV12-3/TRBV12-4

CDR3aa: CASSLDYGRAMAKNIQYF
CDR3nt: TGCGCCAGCAGCCTAGACTACGGGAGGGCCATGGCCAAAAACATTCAGTACTTC
d_gene: TRBD2
j_gene: TRBJ2-4
abundance: -
v_gene: TRBV4-1

CDR3aa: CASSYGGMETQYF
CDR3nt: TGTGCCAGCAGTTATGGAGGGATGGAGACCCAGTACTTC
d_gene: -
j_gene: TRBJ2-5
abundance: many
v_gene: TRBV6-2/TRBV6-3

CDR3aa: CASSYHHGYEQYF
CDR3nt: TGTGCCAGCAGTTATCATCACGGCTACGAGCAGTACTTC
d_gene: -
j_gene: TRBJ2-7
abundance: -
v_gene: TRBV6-5

CDR3aa: CASSYSSGSSGANVLTF
CDR3nt: TGTGCCAGCAGTTACTCTAGCGGGAGCTCTGGGGCCAACGTCCTGACTTTC
d_gene: TRBD2
j_gene: TRBJ2-6
abundance: few
v_gene: TRBV6-2/TRBV6-3

CDR3aa: CASRPLGVYEQYF
CDR3nt: TGTGCCAGCCGCCCCCTCGGCGTCTACGAGCAGTACTTC
d_gene: -
j_gene: TRBJ2-7
abundance: many
v_gene: TRBV27

CDR3aa: CASSVLAGGLTGELFF
CDR3nt: TGTGCCAGCAGCGTCCTAGCGGGAGGGCTAACCGGGGAGCTGTTTTTT
d_gene: TRBD2
j_gene: TRBJ2-2
abundance: few
v_gene: TRBV7-9

CDR3aa: CASSLQTSGIDEQYF
CDR3nt: TGTGCCAGCAGCTTACAGACTAGCGGGATAGACGAGCAGTACTTC
d_gene: TRBD2
j_gene: TRBJ2-7
abundance: many
v_gene: TRBV7-3

CDR3aa: CASSLLYRENTEAFF
CDR3nt: TGTGCCAGCAGTTTATTATACCGGGAGAACACTGAAGCTTTCTTT
d_gene: -
j_gene: TRBJ1-1
abundance: few
v_gene: TRBV27

CDR3aa: CSARRPGRTEAFF
CDR3nt: TGCAGTGCTAGGAGACCGGGAAGGACTGAAGCTTTCTTT
d_gene: -
j_gene: TRBJ1-1
abundance: -
v_gene: TRBV20-1

CDR3aa: CSVKGTNEKLFF
CDR3nt: TGCAGCGTTAAAGGGACAAATGAAAAACTGTTTTTT
d_gene: -
j_gene: TRBJ1-4
abundance: many
v_gene: TRBV29-1

CDR3aa: CASSLSSATSTDTQYF
CDR3nt: TGTGCCAGCAGCCTTTCTAGCGCTACTAGCACAGATACGCAGTATTTT
d_gene: -
j_gene: TRBJ2-3
abundance: -
v_gene: TRBV7-9

CDR3aa: CSARALGGISYNEQFF
CDR3nt: TGCAGTGCTAGAGCCCTGGGGGGCATCTCCTACAATGAGCAGTTCTTC
d_gene: -
j_gene: TRBJ2-1
abundance: few
v_gene: TRBV20-1

CDR3aa: CASSLRWLREASSTEAFF
CDR3nt: TGTGCCAGCAGTTTAAGGTGGCTCAGGGAGGCCTCTTCCACTGAAGCTTTCTTT
d_gene: -
j_gene: TRBJ1-1
abundance: many
v_gene: TRBV28

CDR3aa: CAISESGKEKLFF
CDR3nt: TGTGCCATCAGTGAGTCAGGCAAGGAAAAACTGTTTTTT
d_gene: -
j_gene: TRBJ1-4
abundance: few
v_gene: TRBV10-3

CDR3aa: CASSLRQGSSYEQYF
CDR3nt: TGTGCCAGCAGTTTAAGGCAGGGGAGCTCCTACGAGCAGTACTTC
d_gene: -
j_gene: TRBJ2-7
abundance: many
v_gene: TRBV28

CDR3aa: CASSLGGPYTGELFF
CDR3nt: TGTGCCAGCAGCTTAGGGGGCCCTTACACCGGGGAGCTGTTTTTT
d_gene: -
j_gene: TRBJ2-2
abundance: -
v_gene: TRBV7-2